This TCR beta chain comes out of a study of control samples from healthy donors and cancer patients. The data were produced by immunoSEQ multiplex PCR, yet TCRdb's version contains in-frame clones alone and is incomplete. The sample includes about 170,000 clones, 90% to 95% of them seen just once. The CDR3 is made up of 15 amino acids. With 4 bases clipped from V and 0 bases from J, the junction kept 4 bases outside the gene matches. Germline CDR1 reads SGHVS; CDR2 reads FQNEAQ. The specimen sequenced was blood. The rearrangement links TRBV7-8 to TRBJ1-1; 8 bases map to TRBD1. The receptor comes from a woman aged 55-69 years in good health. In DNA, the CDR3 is TGTGCCAGCAGCTCGCAGGGGGCCCTGAACACTGAAGCTTTCTTT. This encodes CASSSQGALNTEAFF.